This T cell receptor beta chain was obtained from a study of cytomegalovirus exposure and HLA in healthy donors. CDR1 is SGHTA, CDR2 FQGNSA, per germline. Trimming left V 1 base short and J 4 bases short, with 13 bases between. CDR3 length equals 15 residues. The PCR contained 60 Vbeta and 13 Jbeta primers. Sequencing used immunoSEQ multiplex PCR; TCRdb keeps in-frame clones, though not all of them. The sample has around 120,000 clones, about 66% seen once. The chain recombines TRBV7-2 with TRBJ2-5, with D possibly matching TRBD1 (5 bases). The TCR sequence derives from a man in his thirties or forties in good health and CMV-seropositive. The specimen sequenced was PBMCs. CDR3 in amino acids: CASSLGGVQGETQYF. In DNA form, the CDR3 reads TGTGCCAGCAGCTTAGGGGGCGTGCAGGGAGAGACCCAGTACTTC.